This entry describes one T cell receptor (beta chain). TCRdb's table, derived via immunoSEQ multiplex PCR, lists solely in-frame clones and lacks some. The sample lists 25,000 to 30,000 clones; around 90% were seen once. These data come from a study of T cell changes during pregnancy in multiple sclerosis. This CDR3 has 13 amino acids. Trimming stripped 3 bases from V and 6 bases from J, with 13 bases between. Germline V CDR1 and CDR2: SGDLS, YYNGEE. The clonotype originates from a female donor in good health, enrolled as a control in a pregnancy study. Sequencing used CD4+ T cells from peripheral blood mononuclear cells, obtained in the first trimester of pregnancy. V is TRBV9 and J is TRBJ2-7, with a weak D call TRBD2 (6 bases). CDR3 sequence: CASSATGTLEQYF. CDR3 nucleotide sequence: TGTGCCAGCAGCGCAACCGGGACTCTCGAGCAGTACTTC. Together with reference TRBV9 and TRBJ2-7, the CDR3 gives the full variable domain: DSGVTQTPKHLITATGQRVTLRCSPRSGDLSVYWYQQSLDQGLQFLIQYYNGEERAKGNILERFSAQQFPDLHSELNLSSLELGDSALYFCASSATGTLEQYFGPGTRLTVT.